The 29 T cell receptor beta chains given below trace back to one sample, sequenced in a study of identical twins. TCRdb analysed the 5' RACE reads with MiXCR anew, one entry per CDR3 protein. Altogether a few hundred thousand distinct CDR3 sequences are present, 9.5% to 10% being singletons, with the ten largest covering 2.5% to 3.5%. The same data also contributed to another study, on yellow fever vaccine responses in identical twins.

The source material was PBMCs. The receptors stem from a woman under 30 in good health.

This clonotype was counted between two and nine times. The chain has TRBV12-3 or TRBV12-4 and TRBJ2-5, with 7 bases aligning to TRBD1. V lost 5 bases to trimming and J lost 2 bases; unmatched junction nucleotides: 5. CDR3 length: 14 amino acids. The CDR3 nucleotides read TGTGCCAGCAGTCCGCCGACAGGGCAAGAGACCCAGTACTTC. Translating gives CASSPPTGQETQYF.

This chain uses TRBV20-1 with TRBJ2-3, with D perhaps matching TRBD1 (5 bases). Germline CDR1 is DFQATT and CDR2 is SNEGSKA (reference sequence). Between the trimmed V and J ends, which lost 5 bases and 2 bases, there was a span of 11 bases. The CDR3 covers 13 residues. The CDR3 sequence: CSAHWGFTDTQYF. As DNA, the CDR3 is TGCAGTGCTCACTGGGGCTTCACAGATACGCAGTATTTT.

V and J are TRBV7-9 and TRBJ1-6; the match to TRBD1 covers 7 bases. The CDR3 has 14 amino acids. With 5 bases clipped from V and 9 bases from J, the junction kept 7 bases outside the gene matches. CDR1 and CDR2 from the germline V gene are SEHNR and FQNEAQ (reference sequence). The CDR3 DNA follows: TGTGCCAGCAGCGTCGAACAGGGGTTTTCACCCCTCCACTTT. Translating gives CASSVEQGFSPLHF.

This clonotype has a handful of counts. The chain uses TRBV20-1 and TRBJ2-3, with TRBD2 identical over 7 bases. The CDR3 is 16 residues long. Germline lookup yields CDR1 DFQATT and CDR2 SNEGSKA (reference sequence). Trimming cost V 2 bases and J 1 base; bases outside gene matches: 9. The CDR3 loop reads CSARLGLHLGTDTQYF. The CDR3 DNA follows: TGCAGTGCTAGACTGGGACTACATCTCGGCACAGATACGCAGTATTTT.

The genes are TRBV18 and TRBJ2-7; D is possibly TRBD1 (5 bases). The CDR3 extends over 15 amino acids. V dropped 4 bases and J dropped 0 bases, with 13 bases sitting between them. Germline lookup yields CDR1 KGHSH and CDR2 LQKENI. The CDR3 nucleotides read TGTGCCAGCTCACTGGACATACTCTTCTCCTACGAGCAGTACTTC. It is translated as CASSLDILFSYEQYF.

This clonotype turned up a few times. The chain has TRBV20-1 and TRBJ2-3; no firm D call. This CDR3 comprises 14 residues. Germline assignment: CDR1 DFQATT and CDR2 SNEGSKA (reference sequence). V was trimmed by 4 bases and J by 5 bases, leaving 16 bases between them. This CDR3 reads CSAIFLSQLDTQYF. In nucleotides, the CDR3 is TGCAGTGCTATTTTTTTATCCCAATTAGATACGCAGTATTTT.

Ten or more counts support this clonotype. The rearrangement links TRBV3-1 to TRBJ2-7, with 7 bases matching TRBD2. The CDR3 covers 13 residues. In germline, CDR1 is LGHDT, CDR2 YNNKEL (reference sequence). J gave up 4 bases and V 1 base, and 1 base lay outside the gene matches. CDR3 DNA: TGTGCCAGCAGCCAAGGGGGGGGATACGAGCAGTACTTC. Encoded protein: CASSQGGGYEQYF.

On this clonotype: A single base separates this from a much larger clone, so it may be a read error. The chain carries TRBV29-1 and TRBJ2-1; a possible D gene is TRBD1 (5 bases). The CDR3 extends over 10 amino acids. CDR1 is SQVTM and CDR2 is ANQGSEA in the germline V gene. CDR3 coding DNA: TGCAGAGTGGATCTTATAGGGGAGTTCTTC. Protein sequence: CRVDLIGEFF.

The chain uses TRBV3-1 and TRBJ2-1; D is possibly TRBD1 (6 bases). CDR1 LGHDT and CDR2 YNNKEL come from the germline V gene (reference sequence). The CDR3 contains 16 residues. V lost 1 base and J lost 6, with 16 bases in between. CDR3 amino acids: CASSQVKGTNLNEQFF. In nucleotides, the CDR3 is TGTGCCAGCAGCCAAGTGAAGGGGACAAACCTCAATGAGCAGTTCTTC.

As regards this clonotype: An end of the junction does not agree with germline; a read error may underlie this. The chain is built from TRBV7-2 and TRBJ2-1; D tentatively fits TRBD1 or TRBD2 (5 bases each). Germline V CDR1 and CDR2: SGHTA, FQGNSA. The CDR3 contains 14 residues. The CDR3 DNA reads TGTGCCAGCAGGCCGGGACGACAAAACAATGGGCAGTTCTTC. Protein sequence: CASRPGRQNNGQFF.

The chain has TRBV10-3 and TRBJ2-1, with D tentatively TRBD2 (5 bases). From germline, CDR1 is ENHRY and CDR2 SYGVKD. Trimming removed 5 bases from V and 8 bases from J, with 22 bases in between. There are 16 residues in the CDR3. This CDR3 is CAISWEGSVGFDEQFF. The CDR3 nucleotides are TGTGCCATCAGTTGGGAAGGTAGCGTAGGGTTCGATGAGCAGTTCTTC.

This clonotype showed up many times. This chain links TRBV2 with TRBJ2-1; D not certain. In germline, CDR1 is SNHLY, CDR2 FYNNEI. Trimming removed 3 bases from V and 3 bases from J, with 9 bases in between. The CDR3 is made up of 14 amino acids. The CDR3 DNA sequence: TGTGCCAGCAGTGAGGCCGAGTACTACAATGAGCAGTTCTTC. It encodes CASSEAEYYNEQFF.

The J gene is TRBJ2-3, the V gene TRBV7-9, with a tentative D call TRBD1 (5 bases). The CDR3 runs 13 residues. Germline V gene data show CDR1 as SEHNR and CDR2 as FQNEAQ (reference sequence). The V end lost 5 bases, the J end lost 2 bases, and 8 bases lay between the germline ends. The CDR3 is CASSLGHTDTQYF. In DNA form, the CDR3 reads TGTGCCAGCAGCCTAGGACACACAGATACGCAGTATTTT.

This clonotype was counted a few times. In DNA form, the CDR3 reads TGCGCCAGCAGCTGGGCTTACCCCAGCGGGAGTGGAGGCGCAGATACGCAGTATTTT. Translated: CASSWAYPSGSGGADTQYF. The J gene is TRBJ2-3, the V gene TRBV5-1, with 8 bases that match TRBD2. The CDR3 loop spans 19 amino acids. Germline CDR1 SGHRS, CDR2 YFSETQ. V trimming: 3 bases; J trimming: 4 bases; junction bases outside the gene matches: 19.

This clonotype appeared many times. The chain joins TRBV5-1 to TRBJ2-1, with 12 bases identical to TRBD2. This CDR3 region has 15 residues. Germline CDR1 and CDR2: SGHRS and YFSETQ. V lost 2 bases, J lost 7 bases, and 4 bases stayed unmatched. For the CDR3, the DNA is TGCGCCAGCAGCTTCGGACTAGCGGGAAGGAATGAGCAGTTCTTC. Its translation is CASSFGLAGRNEQFF.

This clonotype was seen ten or more times. The rearrangement joins TRBV18 to TRBJ2-1, with 8 bases matching TRBD2. The CDR3 spans 16 residues. The germline V gene encodes CDR1 KGHSH and CDR2 LQKENI. With 6 bases clipped from V and 1 base from J, the junction kept 8 bases outside the gene matches. The CDR3, as DNA: TGTGCCAGCTCTTCAACGTCTAGCGGGTCCTACAATGAGCAGTTCTTC. It encodes CASSSTSSGSYNEQFF.

Many counts were recorded for this clonotype. The rearrangement joins TRBV15 to TRBJ1-4; perhaps TRBD1 as D (6 bases). V lost 1 base to trimming and J lost 6 bases, with 9 bases between them. The CDR3 consists of 14 residues. CDR1 and CDR2 (germline): LNHNV, YYDKDF (reference sequence). CDR3 DNA: TGTGCCACCAGCAGAGTGACAGGAGATGAAAAACTGTTTTTT. It translates to CATSRVTGDEKLFF.

This clonotype was picked up many times. CDR3 DNA: TGCGCCAGCAGCTTGACTAGCGGCCTATACGAGCAGTACTTC. Translated: CASSLTSGLYEQYF. The chain is built from TRBV5-1 and TRBJ2-7, with 8 bases lining up with TRBD2. This CDR3 is 14 amino acids long. J was trimmed by 4 bases and V by 1 base; bases with no gene match: 4. The germline CDR1 and CDR2 sequences are SGHRS and YFSETQ.

The V call is TRBV20-1, the J call TRBJ2-1; no firm D call. The CDR3 sequence is 16 residues long. The germline gives CDR1 DFQATT, CDR2 SNEGSKA (reference sequence). Trimming cost V 0 bases and J 3 bases, with 15 bases left between them. The CDR3 DNA reads TGCAGTGCTAGAGATTTTGGGATGAGAGGCTACAATGAGCAGTTCTTC. It specifies CSARDFGMRGYNEQFF.

Comments on this clonotype: A junction boundary mismatches the germline segment, possibly from a read error. The chain carries TRBV7-9 and TRBJ2-3; D possibly corresponds to TRBD1 (5 bases). Per the germline V gene, CDR1 is SEHNR and CDR2 is FQNEAQ (reference sequence). This CDR3 spans 17 amino acids. CDR3 sequence reads: CARSSRLVGAVTDTQYF. The CDR3 bases are TGTGCCAGGAGCTCTAGGCTAGTAGGGGCGGTCACAGATACGCAGTATTTT. Drawing the rest from reference TRBV7-9 and TRBJ2-3, the complete variable domain is DTGVSQNPRHKITKRGQNVTFRCDPISEHNRLYWYRQTLGQGPEFLTYFQNEAQLEKSRLLSDRFSAERPKGSFSTLEIQRTEQGDSAMYLCARSSRLVGAVTDTQYFGPGTRLTVL.

This clonotype was picked up many times. The chain links TRBV7-2 to TRBJ2-7; unclear D gene. Looked up from germline, CDR1 is SGHTA and CDR2 is FQGNSA. The germline V and J ends were trimmed by 5 bases and 3 bases, with 11 bases remaining between them. CDR3 size: 13 residues. The CDR3 loop reads CASSLELRYEQYF. In DNA form, the CDR3 reads TGTGCCAGCAGCCTCGAACTACGCTACGAGCAGTACTTC. The variable domain in full, with the rest retrieved from reference TRBV7-2 and TRBJ2-7, is GAGVSQSPSNKVTEKGKDVELRCDPISGHTALYWYRQSLGQGLEFLIYFQGNSAPDKSGLPSDRFSAERTGGSVSTLTIQRTQQEDSAVYLCASSLELRYEQYFGPGTRLTVT.

The rearrangement joins TRBV12-3 or TRBV12-4 to TRBJ2-5; D perhaps matches TRBD2 (6 bases). This CDR3 has 12 amino acids. Trimming removed 1 base from V and 9 bases from J, with 9 bases in between. The CDR3 DNA is TGTGCCAGCAGTTTAGAAACTAGCTCCCAGTACTTC. This encodes CASSLETSSQYF.

This chain links TRBV20-1 with TRBJ2-3; no clear D gene. Germline CDR1 is DFQATT and CDR2 is SNEGSKA (reference sequence). V was cut by 4 bases and J by 1 base, with 15 bases left in between. The CDR3 sequence is 15 residues long. CDR3 region: CSAKGGRGGTDTQYF. The CDR3 DNA reads TGCAGTGCTAAGGGCGGCCGAGGTGGCACAGATACGCAGTATTTT.

At least ten counts were recorded for this clonotype. The V gene is TRBV7-9, the J gene TRBJ2-6; TRBD1 is a possible D gene (6 bases). The germline V gene has CDR1 SEHNR and CDR2 FQNEAQ (reference sequence). Trimming removed 6 bases at V and 0 bases at J, with 12 bases between. This CDR3 has 16 residues. The CDR3 nucleotides read TGTGCCAGCAGATGGACAGATCTCTCTGGGGCCAACGTCCTGACTTTC. It codes for CASRWTDLSGANVLTF.

The chain recombines TRBV7-9 with TRBJ2-7, with 10 bases identical to TRBD2. With 5 bases clipped from V and 5 bases from J, the junction kept 6 bases outside the gene matches. Germline loops: CDR1 SEHNR, CDR2 FQNEAQ (reference sequence). There are 14 residues in the CDR3. This CDR3 reads CASSPSGSSHEQYF. The CDR3 DNA is TGTGCCAGCAGCCCTAGCGGGAGTTCGCACGAGCAGTACTTC.

This clonotype was observed many times. The J gene is TRBJ1-5, the V gene TRBV29-1; D not certain. Germline V gene data show CDR1 as SQVTM and CDR2 as ANQGSEA. This CDR3 spans 15 amino acids. The V end lost 7 bases, the J end lost 0 bases, and 16 bases lay between the germline ends. In DNA, the CDR3 is TGCAGCGCCAGACATCCGAAATATAGCAATCAGCCCCAGCATTTT. This gives the protein CSARHPKYSNQPQHF.

The chain links TRBV4-2 to TRBJ2-3; D remains ambiguous. Trimming left V 2 bases short and J 6 bases short, with 9 bases between. Germline V lookup: CDR1 LGHNA, CDR2 YNFKEQ. The CDR3 contains 13 residues. CDR3 amino acids: CASSQIRRDTQYF. The CDR3 nucleotides read TGTGCCAGCAGCCAAATCAGGCGGGATACGCAGTATTTT.

In its sample, this clonotype was seen many times. The chain joins TRBV29-1 to TRBJ1-5, with D possibly matching TRBD1 (6 bases). The CDR3 is 12 amino acids. The ends were cut back, 6 bases at V and 7 bases at J, with 13 bases in the middle. Germline CDR1 and CDR2: SQVTM and ANQGSEA. In DNA form, the CDR3 reads TGCAGCGTGGGGGCAGGGGACCAGCCCCAGCATTTT. Protein product: CSVGAGDQPQHF.

This clonotype was picked up many times. V usage is TRBV5-6 and J usage is TRBJ2-2; D may be TRBD2 (5 bases). Germline V gives CDR1 SGHDT, CDR2 YYEEEE. The CDR3 contains 15 residues. V shed 2 bases and J shed 2 bases, with 10 bases lying between them. The chain's CDR3 is CASSFGLDNTGELFF. The CDR3 region has the DNA TGTGCCAGCAGCTTTGGACTGGACAACACCGGGGAGCTGTTTTTT.